This T cell receptor (beta chain) appears in the sequencing data of a study of vaccination and CD4 T cells after COVID-19 (dated by TCRdb to between 2021 and 2024). Context from the whole study: Convalescent patients had a positive SARS-CoV-2 result on nasal swab PCR, and of these patients, several had mild disease and one had severe disease. The convalescent cohort included six males and four females, with two Hispanic individuals, seven Caucasians, two Asians and one multiracial person. Two doses of either the Pfizer-BioNTech BNT162b2 vaccine (n=8) or the Moderna mRNA-1273 vaccine (n=2) were administered to participants. Post-COVID blood samples were collected from convalescent patients a median of about 92 days after diagnosis, with a range of roughly 35 to 161 days. Post-vaccine blood samples were collected a median of about 69 days after the second vaccine dose, ranging from roughly 13 to 250 days. Culture stimuli were overlapping spike peptide pools from SARS-CoV-2 and from the common cold coronaviruses HCoV-NL63, HCoV-OC43 and HCoV-229E. Control cultures received a CEFX viral epitope pool as the positive control, an HIV-1 Nef peptide pool as the negative control, or no peptide. In under twelve COVID-19 convalescent patients and a few infection-naive healthy vaccine recipients, researchers compared the spike-specific CD4+ TCR repertoire from before mRNA vaccination with the repertoire from after. Points the paper makes about the study in general: Only a relatively small number of convalescent patients were included in the study, and early timepoints following natural infection were not analyzed. Although the median number of SARS-CoV-2-reactive clonotypes went up from around 19 after infection to some 38 after vaccination, the increase was not significant. In convalescent patients, a median 86.3% of post-vaccine SARS-CoV-2-reactive clones were detected only after vaccination, and vaccine-specific priming was suggested by this finding. Of the vaccine-specific clones in convalescent patients, 304 of 307, or nearly all, reacted only to SARS-CoV-2 spike and did not cross-react with common cold coronaviruses.

The sample's treatment or condition label is to be understood as: approximately 9-day PBMC culture with coronavirus spike peptide pools or control peptides (ViraFEST assay). The ViraFEST assay, used in the study, expanded antigen-specific T cells with peptide pools and then identified the expanded clonotypes through TCR sequencing. The convalescent patients' positive SARS-CoV-2 PCR tests fell between March and December 2020, which was before the Alpha, Beta and Delta variants emerged in the United States. Each well held 1.5 million to 2.5 million PBMCs cultured with roughly 10 ug/ml peptide pools in IMDM containing approximately 4.8% human AB serum and roughly 9.3 IU/ml IL-2. On days 3 and 7, half of the culture medium was replaced with fresh IL-2-containing medium. After 9 to 11 days of culture, CD4+ T cells were isolated by negative selection with the EasySep CD4+ T cell isolation kit. Ficoll-Paque Plus gradient centrifugation was used to isolate PBMCs from whole blood, and the isolated PBMCs were then either used fresh or cryopreserved at -140C. Triplicate wells were generally used for each culture condition.

Details on this clonotype: What this receptor recognizes is not known. No qualities accompany the bases; no much larger clone lies one base away.

Preparation of the library involved PCR. At the Johns Hopkins FTIC core, DNA from the cultured CD4+ T cells underwent TCR sequencing with the Oncomine TCR Beta short-read assay. The QIAamp micro DNA kit was used to extract genomic DNA from the cultured CD4+ T cells. Oncomine TCR Beta libraries made from cultured CD4+ T cells were pooled using unique dual indexes and sequenced on an Illumina iSeq 100. Turning to the authors' computational methods: Non-productive sequences were filtered out, and CDR3s that did not start with C, did not end with F or W, or were shorter than 7 amino acids were discarded. Antigen-specific clonotypes were identified with the MANAFEST web application by comparing peptide-stimulated wells with reference and other culture wells. An FDR below 0.05, an odds ratio above 5, and a productive frequency above 0.1% in at least two of three replicate wells were required for clones to be considered positive. A clonotype was classed as cross-reactive if the clonotype showed significant expansion both in SARS-CoV-2 spike wells and in at least one common cold coronavirus spike condition. Similarity between CDR3 sequences was evaluated in R version 3.6.1 using Levenshtein distances (stringdist) and unrooted phylogenetic trees (ape). TCRdb ran its own pipeline on the public reads, namely fastp trimming at Q25 and MiXCR clone calling, and kept in-frame beta chains. All rows with the same CDR3 protein become a single entry with the most common DNA and genes. What appears here as the V and J calls and clone size reflects TCRdb's work, not the paper's. The sample table contains approximately 17,000 distinct CDR3 sequences; only one count was recorded for approximately 53% of them. Clones ranked in the top ten supply around 15% of the sample.

Measured from the cysteine to the phenylalanine, the CDR3 is 15 residues long. The CDR3 DNA has 45 bases and is translated from base 1. Trimmed from V: 4 bases; trimmed from J: 7 bases; junction bases lacking a gene match: 8. CDR1 and CDR2 are read off the germline V gene (reference sequence) as SGHNT and YYREEE. Recombination connected TRBV5-4 to TRBJ1-5; 10 central nucleotides agree with TRBD1. The source is a human donor who had recovered from COVID-19. The sample taken for sequencing was CD4+ T cells from blood, cultured in vitro. The DNA sequence is TGTGCCAGCAGCATCGACAGGGGGCTTGGACAGCCCCAGCATTTT. Translated, it gives CASSIDRGLGQPQHF. With the portions outside the CDR3 filled from the reference TRBV5-4 and TRBJ1-5 genes, the complete variable region becomes ETGVTQSPTHLIKTRGQQVTLRCSSQSGHNTVSWYQQALGQGPQFIFQYYREEENGRGNFPPRFSGLQFPNYSSELNVNALELDDSALYLCASSIDRGLGQPQHFGDGTRLSIL.